The source of this T cell receptor beta chain is a study of CD8 T cells in ankylosing spondylitis (dated by TCRdb to about 2017). Notes on the research overall: The study profiled T cell receptor beta repertoires in healthy donors and ankylosing spondylitis patients to find disease-linked TCR variants. Peripheral blood was sampled, and synovial fluid was also collected from ankylosing spondylitis patients. The whole study cohort included 95 to 130 healthy donors and 20 to 30 ankylosing spondylitis patients. What the study reported, not specific to this receptor: A TCR beta motif made up of 7 to 9 highly homologous amino acid variants appeared to be characteristic of blood from ankylosing spondylitis patients. Significant enrichment of the disease-linked clones was reported in matched synovial fluid samples from ankylosing spondylitis patients. Some TCR beta motif variants had previously been reported in synovial fluid and blood of reactive arthritis patients, which suggested common disease-initiation mechanisms. The disease-linked clones had a CD8+ phenotype and were found at relatively low frequencies in peripheral blood.

Via the germline V gene, CDR1 is SNHLY and CDR2 FYNNEI. A distance of 11 bases separates the germline ends of V and J, which lose 6 bases and 0 bases respectively. Spanning cysteine to phenylalanine, the CDR3 consists of 14 amino acids. The entry retains the CDR3 DNA only, 42 bases that are in frame from base 1. TCRdb names Illumina HiSeq 2500 as the instrument used. TCR beta libraries were prepared by quantitative 5'-RACE with molecular barcodes. The authors processed their data as follows. A new computational method, built on a probabilistic model of VDJ rearrangement, was used to identify disease-linked TCR variants. The raw public data were reprocessed by TCRdb itself: fastp quality trimming at Q25, MiXCR clonotype calling, in-frame beta chains only. Rows with a matching CDR3 protein are joined into one entry that keeps the most common DNA and genes. TCRdb's processing, not the authors' own work, is the source of the V and J calls. This sample has roughly 670,000 distinct CDR3 sequences in its table, and 15% to 20% of those were observed once. About a fifth of the sample lies in the top ten.

This clonotype has a count of ten or more. Its binding antigen is unknown. One base away there is no much larger clone; base qualities are not given. This TCR was recovered from a male donor with ankylosing spondylitis. The chain is assembled from TRBV2 and TRBJ1-1; TRBD1 is possibly the D segment (5 matching bases). Sequences were obtained from blood, either unsorted or a sorted T cell fraction (not recorded which). The DNA sequence is TGTGCCAGCAGAATCGGGGCTATGAACACTGAAGCTTTCTTT. Its amino acids are CASRIGAMNTEAFF.